Below are 14 T cell receptor beta chains sequenced from a single sample in a study of pediatric ulcerative colitis. Measured with immunoSEQ multiplex PCR; TCRdb has only the in-frame clones, and not every one. The sample holds roughly 37,000 clones; less than 85% are singletons and the top ten take 20% to 25%. The sequenced sample consisted of blood. The receptors shown here come from a girl aged 5-17 years with moderate ulcerative colitis.

This chain uses TRBV19 with TRBJ2-3; the D gene is possibly TRBD1 (6 bases). Per germline, CDR1 LNHDA and CDR2 SQIVND (reference sequence). V was pared by 1 base and J by 6 bases, with 8 bases between. The CDR3 consists of 13 residues. CDR3 DNA: TGTGCCAGTAGTATAGGGGGGCGGGATACGCAGTATTTT. Its protein product is CASSIGGRDTQYF.

The V gene is TRBV13, the J gene TRBJ2-7, with D unresolved. Germline V gives CDR1 PRHDT, CDR2 FYEKMQ (reference sequence). The CDR3 runs 15 residues. V lost 5 bases, J lost 5 bases, and 19 bases lay in between. The CDR3, as DNA: TGTGCCAGCAGCCCCTACGTCTCCTACGGTGACGAGCAGTACTTC. Translating it yields CASSPYVSYGDEQYF. Looking up the rest from reference TRBV13 and TRBJ2-7 gives the full variable domain: AAGVIQSPRHLIKEKRETATLKCYPIPRHDTVYWYQQGPGQDPQFLISFYEKMQSDKGSIPDRFSAQQFSDYHSELNMSSLELGDSALYFCASSPYVSYGDEQYFGPGTRLTVT.

As regards this clone: The junction departs from the called germline gene at one end, perhaps through a read error. The J gene is TRBJ1-2, the V gene TRBV10-3, with D perhaps TRBD1 (5 bases). Germline V CDR1 and CDR2: ENHRY, SYGVKD. This CDR3 is 13 amino acids long. For the CDR3, the DNA is TGTGCCATCAGCGAGTGGGGGGAGGATGGCTACACCTTC. Residues: CAISEWGEDGYTF.

V usage is TRBV15 and J usage is TRBJ2-2; TRBD2 agrees at 9 bases. Germline CDR1 and CDR2: LNHNV and YYDKDF (reference sequence). Losses at the gene ends were 2 bases for V and 2 bases for J; bases not matched to a gene: 3. The CDR3 totals 16 residues. The CDR3 here is CATSRSGRSNTGELFF. Here the CDR3 DNA reads TGTGCCACCAGCAGAAGCGGGAGGTCAAACACCGGGGAGCTGTTTTTT.

The chain uses TRBV30 and TRBJ1-2; weak D call: TRBD1 (6 bases). CDR3 length: 10 residues. Germline CDR1 GTSNPN, CDR2 SVGIG (reference sequence). Trimming shortened V by 8 bases and J by 7 bases, and 11 bases separated the two germline ends. For the CDR3, the DNA is TGTGCCCTCAGGGGTCCTGGCTACACCTTC. Amino acid sequence: CALRGPGYTF.

The chain links TRBV19 to TRBJ1-2; D might be TRBD1 (6 bases). The CDR3 is 13 residues long. V dropped 6 bases and J dropped 6 bases, with 14 bases sitting between them. Germline CDR1 and CDR2: LNHDA and SQIVND (reference sequence). The CDR3 DNA follows: TGTGCCAGTAGACGGAACAGGGCGGATGGCTACACCTTC. Translated: CASRRNRADGYTF.

V usage is TRBV9 and J usage is TRBJ2-7; D gene unclear. Trimming removed 0 bases from V and 0 bases from J, with 13 bases in between. The CDR3 is 16 residues long. CDR1 is SGDLS, CDR2 YYNGEE, per germline. CDR3 DNA: TGTGCCAGCAGCGTAGCCGAGAGTGGGAACTCCTACGAGCAGTACTTC. Amino acid sequence: CASSVAESGNSYEQYF.

The V call is TRBV30, the J call TRBJ1-4; D remains unclear. This CDR3 comprises 14 residues. V shed 3 bases and J shed 0 bases, with 8 bases lying between them. Germline assignment: CDR1 GTSNPN and CDR2 SVGIG (reference sequence). As DNA, the CDR3 is TGTGCCTGGAGCCCGTATGCAACTAATGAAAAACTGTTTTTT. This translates into CAWSPYATNEKLFF. Looking up the rest from reference TRBV30 and TRBJ1-4 gives the full variable domain: SQTIHQWPATLVQPVGSPLSLECTVEGTSNPNLYWYRQAAGRGLQLLFYSVGIGQISSEVPQNLSASRPQDRQFILSSKKLLLSDSGFYLCAWSPYATNEKLFFGSGTQLSVL.

J is TRBJ2-1 and V is TRBV7-2; D may match TRBD1 or TRBD2 (5 bases each). Germline lookup yields CDR1 SGHTA and CDR2 FQGNSA. Trimming pared 2 bases from V and 0 bases from J, leaving 11 bases between. The CDR3 has 16 amino acids. The CDR3 is CASSLKSGTSYNEQFF. The CDR3 DNA follows: TGTGCCAGCAGCTTAAAATCGGGGACCTCCTACAATGAGCAGTTCTTC. The full variable domain, rest sourced from reference TRBV7-2 and TRBJ2-1, is GAGVSQSPSNKVTEKGKDVELRCDPISGHTALYWYRQSLGQGLEFLIYFQGNSAPDKSGLPSDRFSAERTGGSVSTLTIQRTQQEDSAVYLCASSLKSGTSYNEQFFGPGTRLTVL.

This clone has only one observation. The chain joins TRBV18 to TRBJ2-1; 9 bases agree with TRBD2. The length of the CDR3 is 16 residues. V lost 3 bases to trimming and J lost 1 base; unmatched junction nucleotides: 4. Germline assignment: CDR1 KGHSH and CDR2 LQKENI. CDR3 DNA: TGTGCCAGCTCACCCGGGACTAGCCGTTCCTACAATGAGCAGTTCTTC. Protein sequence: CASSPGTSRSYNEQFF.

The J gene is TRBJ1-2, the V gene TRBV19; unclear D gene. The CDR3 contains 13 residues. V gave up 4 bases and J gave up 8 bases, with 14 bases separating them. Germline loops: CDR1 LNHDA, CDR2 SQIVND (reference sequence). CDR3 loop: CASSNDLPWGYTF. The CDR3 region has the DNA TGTGCCAGTAGTAACGACCTCCCGTGGGGCTACACCTTC. The whole variable domain, filled in from reference TRBV19 and TRBJ1-2, reads DGGITQSPKYLFRKEGQNVTLSCEQNLNHDAMYWYRQDPGQGLRLIYYSQIVNDFQKGDIAEGYSVSREKKESFPLTVTSAQKNPTAFYLCASSNDLPWGYTFGSGTRLTVV.

CDR3 protein: CASSLGDLLTYEQYF. The CDR3 coding sequence is TGTGCCAGCAGCTTGGGAGACCTACTAACCTACGAGCAGTACTTC. The chain recombines TRBV5-4 with TRBJ2-7; D remains ambiguous. The CDR3 consists of 15 residues. Trimming took 0 bases from V and 2 from J, leaving 12 bases between them. The germline V gene encodes CDR1 SGHNT and CDR2 YYREEE (reference sequence).

In regard to this clone: Other DNA sequences within the sample encode an identical CDR3. The chain links TRBV4-1 to TRBJ2-2; no clear D. The germline gives CDR1 MGHRA, CDR2 YSYEKL. The germline V and J ends were trimmed by 0 bases and 4 bases, with 6 bases remaining between them. The CDR3 contains 14 residues. CDR3 nucleotides: TGCGCCAGCAGCCAAGACAGGAGCACCGGGGAGCTGTTTTTT. This sequence encodes CASSQDRSTGELFF.

The chain links TRBV28 to TRBJ1-4; D ambiguous. The CDR3 covers 11 residues. CDR1 is MDHEN, CDR2 SYDVKM, per germline. Trimming removed 3 bases at V and 8 bases at J, with 4 bases between. CDR3 loop: CASSLEEKLFF. The CDR3 region has the DNA TGTGCCAGCAGTTTGGAGGAAAAACTGTTTTTT.